This T cell receptor (beta chain) is drawn from a study of T cells in Graves' hyperthyroidism and ophthalmopathy. What was amplified from RNA transcripts were TCR beta CDR3 regions. An initial round of RT-PCR targeting the TCR CDR3 relied on the HTBI primer set. TCRdb used MiXCR to reprocess the multiplex PCR reads, holding one entry per CDR3 protein. This table has about 420,000 distinct CDR3 sequences, around 14% appearing once. Researchers defined stable Graves' hyperthyroidism as no ophthalmopathy progression within 18 months. Exclusion criteria comprised uncontrolled infection, other autoimmune disease, pregnancy or lactation. PBMCs stemmed from over 7.5 ml fresh peripheral blood. This clonotype has ten or more counts. The V and J ends lost 3 bases and 4 bases, in that order; junction bases with no gene match: 3. CDR3 length: 14 amino acids. CDR1 and CDR2 (germline): LNHDA, SQIVND (reference sequence).

What was sequenced was blood. The TCR originated in a young woman with Graves' hyperthyroidism. The J gene is TRBJ1-5, the V gene TRBV19; 7 nucleotides line up with TRBD1. The CDR3 sequence: CASSMSGGNQPQHF. CDR3 DNA sequence: TGTGCCAGTAGTATGTCAGGGGGGAATCAGCCCCAGCATTTT.